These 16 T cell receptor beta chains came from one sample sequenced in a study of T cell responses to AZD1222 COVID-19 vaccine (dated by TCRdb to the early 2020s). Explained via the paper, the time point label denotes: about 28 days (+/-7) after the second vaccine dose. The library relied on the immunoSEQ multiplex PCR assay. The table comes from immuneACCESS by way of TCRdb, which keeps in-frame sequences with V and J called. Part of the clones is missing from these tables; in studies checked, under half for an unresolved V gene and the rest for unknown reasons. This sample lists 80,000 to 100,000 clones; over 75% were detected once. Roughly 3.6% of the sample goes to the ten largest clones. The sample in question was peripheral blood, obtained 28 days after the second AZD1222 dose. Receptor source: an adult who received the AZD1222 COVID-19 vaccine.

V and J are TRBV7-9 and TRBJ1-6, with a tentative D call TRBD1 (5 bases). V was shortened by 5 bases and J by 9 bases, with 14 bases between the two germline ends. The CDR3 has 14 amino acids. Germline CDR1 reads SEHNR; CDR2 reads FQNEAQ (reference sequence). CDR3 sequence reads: CASSRDLESSPLHF. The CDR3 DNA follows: TGTGCCAGCAGCCGGGACTTAGAAAGTTCACCCCTCCACTTT.

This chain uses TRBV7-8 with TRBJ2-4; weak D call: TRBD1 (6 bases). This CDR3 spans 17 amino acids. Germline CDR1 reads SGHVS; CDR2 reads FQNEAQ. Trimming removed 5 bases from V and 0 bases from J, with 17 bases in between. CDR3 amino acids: CASSGFLGHKAKNIQYF. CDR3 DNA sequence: TGTGCCAGCAGCGGGTTTTTGGGACACAAAGCCAAAAACATTCAGTACTTC.

CDR3: CASSLSGYGYTF. The CDR3 DNA reads as TGTGCCAGCAGTTTATCTGGATATGGCTACACCTTC. The rearrangement uses TRBV27 and TRBJ1-2; D remains unclear. V was pared by 0 bases and J by 5 bases, with 4 bases between. The germline gives CDR1 MNHEY, CDR2 SMNVEV (reference sequence). This CDR3 is built from 12 residues.

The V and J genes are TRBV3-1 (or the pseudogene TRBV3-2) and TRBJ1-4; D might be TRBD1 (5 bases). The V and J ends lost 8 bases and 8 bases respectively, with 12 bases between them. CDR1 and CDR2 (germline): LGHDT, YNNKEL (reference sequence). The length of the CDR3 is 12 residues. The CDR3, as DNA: TGTGCCAGCCAGGGTAGCTCGGAAAAACTGTTTTTT. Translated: CASQGSSEKLFF.

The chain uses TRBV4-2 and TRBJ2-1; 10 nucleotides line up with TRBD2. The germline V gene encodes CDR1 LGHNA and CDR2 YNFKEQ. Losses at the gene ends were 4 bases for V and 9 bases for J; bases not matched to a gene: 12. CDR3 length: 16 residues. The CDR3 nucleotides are TGTGCCAGCAGCCCCTTGGGGCTAGCGGGAGAAAGTGAGCAGTTCTTC. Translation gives CASSPLGLAGESEQFF.

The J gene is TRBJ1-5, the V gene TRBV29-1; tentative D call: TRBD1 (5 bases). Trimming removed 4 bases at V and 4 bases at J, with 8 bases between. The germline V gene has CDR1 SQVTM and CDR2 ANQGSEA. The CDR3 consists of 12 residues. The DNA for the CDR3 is TGCAGCGTTGGGGGGTCGAATCAGCCCCAGCATTTT. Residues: CSVGGSNQPQHF.

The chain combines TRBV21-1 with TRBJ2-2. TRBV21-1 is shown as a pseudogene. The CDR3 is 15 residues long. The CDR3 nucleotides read TGTGCCAGCAGCAAATGTCGGCCGTACACCGGGGAGCTGTTTTTT. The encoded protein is CASSKCRPYTGELFF.

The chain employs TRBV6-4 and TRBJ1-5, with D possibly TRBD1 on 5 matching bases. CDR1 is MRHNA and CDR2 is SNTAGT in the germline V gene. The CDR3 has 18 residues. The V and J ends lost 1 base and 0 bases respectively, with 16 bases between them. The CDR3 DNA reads TGTGCCAGCAGTGACTACGGCAGGGCAAACTATAGCAATCAGCCCCAGCATTTT. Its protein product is CASSDYGRANYSNQPQHF.

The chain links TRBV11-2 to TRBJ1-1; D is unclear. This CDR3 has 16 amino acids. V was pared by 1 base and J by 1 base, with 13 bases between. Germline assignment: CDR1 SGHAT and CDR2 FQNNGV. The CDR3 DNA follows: TGTGCCAGCAGCTTAGTAGCCCCCCGCGGGAACACTGAAGCTTTCTTT. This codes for CASSLVAPRGNTEAFF.

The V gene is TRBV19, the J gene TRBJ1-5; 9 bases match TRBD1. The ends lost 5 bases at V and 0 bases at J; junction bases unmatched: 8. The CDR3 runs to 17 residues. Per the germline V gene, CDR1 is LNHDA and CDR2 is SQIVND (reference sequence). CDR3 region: CASSPRDRAYSNQPQHF. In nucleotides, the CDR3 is TGTGCCAGTAGTCCACGGGACAGGGCTTATAGCAATCAGCCCCAGCATTTT.

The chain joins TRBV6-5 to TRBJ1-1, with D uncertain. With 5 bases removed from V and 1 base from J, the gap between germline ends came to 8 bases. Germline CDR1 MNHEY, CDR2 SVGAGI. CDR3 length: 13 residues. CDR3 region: CASSHKKNTEAFF. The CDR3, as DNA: TGTGCCAGCAGTCACAAGAAGAACACTGAAGCTTTCTTT.

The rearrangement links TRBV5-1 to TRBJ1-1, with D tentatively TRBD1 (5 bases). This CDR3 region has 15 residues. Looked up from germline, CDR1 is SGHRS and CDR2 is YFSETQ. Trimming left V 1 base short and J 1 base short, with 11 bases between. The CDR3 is CASSLSGTSNTEAFF. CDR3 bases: TGCGCCAGCAGCTTGAGCGGGACTTCGAACACTGAAGCTTTCTTT.

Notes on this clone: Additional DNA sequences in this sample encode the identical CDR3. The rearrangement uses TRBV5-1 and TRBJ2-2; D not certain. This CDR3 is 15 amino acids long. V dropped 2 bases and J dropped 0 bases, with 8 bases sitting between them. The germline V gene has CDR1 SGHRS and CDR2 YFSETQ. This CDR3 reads CASSLAQTNTGELFF. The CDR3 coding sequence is TGCGCCAGCAGCTTAGCGCAAACGAACACCGGGGAGCTGTTTTTT.

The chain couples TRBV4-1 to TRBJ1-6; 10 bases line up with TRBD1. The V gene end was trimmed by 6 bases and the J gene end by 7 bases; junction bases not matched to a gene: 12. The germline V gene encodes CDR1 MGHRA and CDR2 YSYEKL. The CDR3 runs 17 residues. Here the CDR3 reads CASRRRTGGEHNSPLHF. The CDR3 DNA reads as TGCGCCAGCAGGCGCCGGACAGGGGGAGAGCACAATTCACCCCTCCACTTT.

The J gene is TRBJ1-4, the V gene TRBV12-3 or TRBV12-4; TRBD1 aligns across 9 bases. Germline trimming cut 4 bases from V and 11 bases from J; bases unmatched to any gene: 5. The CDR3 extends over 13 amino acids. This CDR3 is CASSWDRVDKLFF. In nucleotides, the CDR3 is TGTGCCAGCAGTTGGGACAGGGTTGACAAACTGTTTTTT.

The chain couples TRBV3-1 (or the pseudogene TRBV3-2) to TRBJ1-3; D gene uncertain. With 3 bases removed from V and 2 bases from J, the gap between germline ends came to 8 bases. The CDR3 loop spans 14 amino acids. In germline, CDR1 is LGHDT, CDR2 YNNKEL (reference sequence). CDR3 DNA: TGTGCCAGCAGCCAGATGACGGCTGGAAACACCATATATTTT. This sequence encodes CASSQMTAGNTIYF.